This T cell receptor (beta chain) stems from a study of control samples from healthy donors and cancer patients. CDR1 SNHLY and CDR2 FYNNEI come from the germline V gene. With 6 bases removed from V and 3 bases from J, the gap between germline ends came to 14 bases. The CDR3 has 14 amino acids. Clones were read by immunoSEQ multiplex PCR, and TCRdb kept only the in-frame ones, dropping some. This sample has approximately 79,000 clones; approximately 91% occur once, and the top ten carry roughly 6.9%. The clonotype originates from a man aged 50-60 years in good health. The chain uses TRBV2 and TRBJ2-5; TRBD1 is a possible D gene (6 bases). Sample: blood. Here the CDR3 DNA reads TGTGCCAGCAGGGACAGCCAGGGTGAAGAGACCCAGTACTTC. As protein: CASRDSQGEETQYF.